This T cell receptor beta chain was documented in a study of cytomegalovirus exposure and HLA in healthy donors. Whole-study context: Unique TCR beta sequences numbering some 120 million came from approximately 180 million T cells in an earlier analysis.

Study-level results: Links to common viral pathogens appeared, in a later analysis, for several of the most significant clusters. Later analysis associated a missense DCLRE1C variant with TCR beta V- and J-gene trimming.

This clone counts as medium-sized. As yet, its antigen is unknown. The study ran its PCR with 60 Vbeta and 13 Jbeta primers. Sequencing used immunoSEQ multiplex PCR; TCRdb keeps in-frame clones, though not all of them. The sample contains around 130,000 clones, 65% to 85% of which appear only once. CDR3 length: 19 residues. The chain has TRBV21-1 and TRBJ2-6; the table's D gene call, TRBD1, was not cross checked with the DNA. TRBV21-1 is reported as a pseudogene. The receptor comes from a woman aged 18-30 years in good health and CMV-seronegative. Sequenced material: PBMCs. Here the CDR3 DNA reads TGTGCCAGCAGGACCAAAGAGGGGGCGGCTCTATGTGGGGCCAACGTCCTGACTTTC. It is translated as CASRTKEGAALCGANVLTF.